Given below is one T cell receptor (beta chain) in context. This sample stems from a study of OX40 agonist ivuxolimab in advanced cancers. The method was immunoSEQ multiplex PCR; TCRdb's version includes in-frame clones alone and lacks a portion of them. The table includes under 35,000 clones, roughly 80% detected once. This CDR3 is built from 16 residues. Germline V gene sequence: CDR1 LGHNA, CDR2 YNFKEQ. Trimming took 5 bases from V and 6 from J; bases not matched to a gene: 14. The sequence was collected from an adult with an advanced solid tumor such as melanoma, head and neck, liver or kidney cancer. The sample in question was CD4+ or CD8+ T cells sorted from blood, obtained in a trial of the OX40 agonist ivuxolimab. The chain combines TRBV4-2 with TRBJ2-7; 9 nucleotides align to TRBD2. The chain's CDR3 is CASSLWSAGGPGEQYF. The CDR3 nucleotides read TGTGCCAGCAGCTTGTGGTCCGCGGGAGGGCCGGGCGAGCAGTACTTC.